This TCR beta chain was retrieved from a study of cytomegalovirus exposure and HLA in healthy donors. Background on the study: The study's early data release held roughly 91 million unique TCRs from HLA-typed donors.

Remarks on this clone: What it binds is not known.

PCR employed 60 Vbeta and 13 Jbeta primers. Using immunoSEQ multiplex PCR, the repertoire was profiled, and TCRdb retains in-frame clones only, with some absent. The table includes more than 100,000 clones, around 72% detected once. Study outcomes and limitations: With DRB1 most and HLA-C fewest, TCR association rates differed between HLA loci in a later analysis. Some TCR beta chains (around 180 of them) were listed as cytomegalovirus-associated. A classifier reportedly called cytomegalovirus status with high sensitivity and specificity.

The sequencing sample was made of PBMCs. The clonotype comes from a man in his fifties or sixties in good health and CMV-seropositive.

Here the CDR3 reads CASSPSYSWSGEQYF. The CDR3 region has the DNA TGTGCCAGCAGTCCAAGCTACAGCTGGTCGGGGGAGCAGTACTTC. This chain links TRBV14 with TRBJ2-5; D perhaps matches TRBD2 (6 bases). CDR3 size: 15 residues. Germline loops: CDR1 SGHDN, CDR2 FVKESK. Trimming cost V 6 bases and J 11 bases, with 25 bases left between them.